The 31 T cell receptor beta chains below were found in one sample sequenced in a study of human T cells and chemical hapten exposure. MiXCR, applied by TCRdb to the RACE reads, yields one record per CDR3 protein. The sample contains about 85,000 distinct CDR3 sequences, roughly 8.5% of which appear only once. Time point given: pre-sensitization, week 0. Treatment in this sample: therapeutic diphenylcyclopropenone sensitization with weekly scalp DPC. Sequences were derived from whole blood, sampled in connection with sensitization to the hapten diphenylcyclopropenone (DPC). These receptors all come from a man aged 35-49 years with alopecia areata. Some clones in this sample may be carry-over from other donors' samples.

This chain joins TRBV4-3 and TRBJ2-4; perhaps TRBD2 as D (5 bases). Trimming left V 0 bases short and J 0 bases short, with 12 bases between. Germline CDR1 LGHNA, CDR2 YSLEER. There are 17 residues in the CDR3. CDR3 in amino acids: CASSQDPAGLAKNIQYF. In DNA form, the CDR3 reads TGCGCCAGCAGCCAAGATCCGGCGGGCCTAGCCAAAAACATTCAGTACTTC.

V is TRBV7-9 and J is TRBJ2-1; D may be TRBD2 (5 bases). Between the trimmed V and J ends, which lost 6 bases and 8 bases, there was a span of 17 bases. Per the germline V gene, CDR1 is SEHNR and CDR2 is FQNEAQ (reference sequence). The CDR3 runs 14 residues. This CDR3 reads CASSPGPEVHEQFF. In nucleotides, the CDR3 is TGTGCCAGCAGTCCCGGGCCGGAGGTACATGAGCAGTTCTTC.

This clonotype was seen many times. The chain couples TRBV4-1 to TRBJ1-5; 9 bases align to TRBD1. This CDR3 contains 18 residues. The V gene's germline CDR1 is MGHRA and CDR2 YSYEKL. V was clipped by 0 bases and J by 0 bases; unmatched bases: 6. The CDR3 spells CASSQDMGQGYSNQPQHF. The DNA of the CDR3 is TGCGCCAGCAGCCAAGATATGGGACAGGGCTATAGCAATCAGCCCCAGCATTTT.

This clonotype was counted many times. The chain uses TRBV20-1 and TRBJ2-3, with D possibly being TRBD2 (6 bases). This CDR3 region has 16 residues. The V and J ends lost 5 bases and 4 bases respectively, with 22 bases between them. CDR1 DFQATT and CDR2 SNEGSKA come from the germline V gene (reference sequence). CDR3 bases: TGCAGTGCTTTTAACGCGGGAAAATTGAGGGCAGATACGCAGTATTTT. It is translated as CSAFNAGKLRADTQYF.

There are a few counts of this clonotype. The CDR3 spells CASSFPGLAGEETQYF. CDR3 sequence (DNA): TGTGCCAGCAGCTTTCCGGGACTAGCGGGGGAGGAGACCCAGTACTTC. The gene calls are TRBV7-3 and TRBJ2-5, with TRBD2 identical over 14 bases. Germline V gene sequence: CDR1 SGHTA, CDR2 FQGTGA. This CDR3 spans 16 amino acids. V trimming: 3 bases; J trimming: 5 bases; junction bases outside the gene matches: 5.

This clonotype turned up a few times. The chain carries TRBV28 and TRBJ1-1, with 7 nucleotides matching TRBD1. The CDR3 is 15 amino acids. Per germline, CDR1 MDHEN and CDR2 SYDVKM. After removal of 5 bases from V and 1 base from J, the junction contained 7 bases not matched to a gene. The CDR3, as DNA: TGTGCCAGCAGTCCGTCGACAGGGAGGAACACTGAAGCTTTCTTT. This gives the protein CASSPSTGRNTEAFF.

This clonotype has a count of ten or more. The genes are TRBV6-1 and TRBJ2-7, with TRBD2 matching 10 bases. Germline values: CDR1 MNHNS, CDR2 SASEGT. The CDR3 totals 15 residues. V gave up 7 bases and J gave up 0 bases; unmatched junction bases: 6. Here the CDR3 reads CASNLAGGYSYEQYF. CDR3 in DNA: TGTGCCAGCAACTTAGCGGGGGGATACTCCTACGAGCAGTACTTC.

In this sample, this clonotype turned up many times. The J gene is TRBJ2-3, the V gene TRBV5-4; TRBD2 agrees at 7 bases. Germline lookup yields CDR1 SGHNT and CDR2 YYREEE (reference sequence). Trimming removed 4 bases from V and 0 bases from J; junction bases left unmatched: 2. This CDR3 spans 14 amino acids. In DNA, the CDR3 is TGTGCCAGCAGCCTTAGCGGGAGCACAGATACGCAGTATTTT. This encodes CASSLSGSTDTQYF.

This chain joins TRBV7-9 and TRBJ2-3, with 11 bases lining up with TRBD2. The V gene's germline CDR1 is SEHNR and CDR2 FQNEAQ (reference sequence). With 3 bases clipped from V and 2 bases from J, the junction kept 7 bases outside the gene matches. The CDR3 sequence is 17 residues long. In nucleotides, the CDR3 is TGTGCCAGCAGCTTCTTCATGACTAGCGGGGTCACAGATACGCAGTATTTT. Protein sequence: CASSFFMTSGVTDTQYF.

This chain connects TRBV21-1 to TRBJ2-3; no check of the table's D call, TRBD2, against the DNA was made. TRBV21-1 counts as a pseudogene. CDR3 length: 16 residues. The CDR3 DNA reads TGTGCCAGCAGCCGATCCTATAGCGGGACCACAGATACGCAGTATTTT. It yields the protein CASSRSYSGTTDTQYF.

The chain recombines TRBV10-3 with TRBJ1-1; D is undetermined. V lost 3 bases, J lost 1 base, and 12 bases lay in between. Germline V gene lookup returns CDR1 ENHRY and CDR2 SYGVKD. The CDR3 runs 15 residues. In DNA form, the CDR3 reads TGTGCCATCAGTGACAACCAAGGTCCGAACACTGAAGCTTTCTTT. This gives the protein CAISDNQGPNTEAFF.

In this sample, this clonotype turned up many times. The J gene is TRBJ1-3, the V gene TRBV12-3 or TRBV12-4; no definite D call. Trimming removed 7 bases at V and 0 bases at J, with 13 bases between. The CDR3 sequence is 15 residues long. Here the CDR3 DNA reads TGTGCCAGCACGTTTACTTTTACCTCTGGAAACACCATATATTTT. Its translation is CASTFTFTSGNTIYF.

This clonotype was counted many times. This chain links TRBV18 with TRBJ2-3; 10 bases are a match to TRBD2. The CDR3 is 16 residues long. In germline, CDR1 is KGHSH, CDR2 LQKENI. Losses at the gene ends were 3 bases for V and 0 bases for J; bases not matched to a gene: 3. CDR3 DNA sequence: TGTGCCAGCTCACCGAAACTAGCGGGAAGCACAGATACGCAGTATTTT. As protein: CASSPKLAGSTDTQYF.

This clonotype showed up just a few times. The chain is built from TRBV7-8 and TRBJ2-1, with 8 bases fitting TRBD1. Germline trimming cut 4 bases from V and 9 bases from J; bases unmatched to any gene: 5. Germline V CDR1 and CDR2: SGHVS, FQNEAQ. CDR3 length: 13 amino acids. CDR3 nucleotide sequence: TGTGCCAGCAGCTCGGACAGGGTTGGTGAGCAGTTCTTC. The encoded protein is CASSSDRVGEQFF.

This clonotype was seen at least ten times. This chain uses TRBV3-1 with TRBJ1-2, with TRBD1 matching 8 bases. Losses at the gene ends were 0 bases for V and 4 bases for J; bases not matched to a gene: 7. This CDR3 has 16 residues. From germline, CDR1 is LGHDT and CDR2 YNNKEL (reference sequence). CDR3: CASSQDSGQGFYGYTF. In DNA, the CDR3 is TGTGCCAGCAGCCAAGATTCCGGACAGGGATTCTATGGCTACACCTTC.

The chain couples TRBV4-2 to TRBJ2-7; D not certain. This CDR3 spans 14 amino acids. Trimming left V 5 bases short and J 0 bases short, with 11 bases between. The germline V gene encodes CDR1 LGHNA and CDR2 YNFKEQ. Here the CDR3 reads CASSTRRSSYEQYF. DNA of the CDR3: TGTGCCAGCAGCACCCGAAGGAGCTCCTACGAGCAGTACTTC.

This clonotype was counted ten times or more. The chain combines TRBV12-3 or TRBV12-4 with TRBJ1-2; D is perhaps TRBD1 (5 bases). Trimming took off 5 bases at V and 2 bases at J, with 18 bases between the two ends. The CDR3 length is 16 residues. The CDR3, as DNA: TGTGCCAGCAGTCTGATTTTGGGACCTAAAAACTATGGCTACACCTTC. Translation: CASSLILGPKNYGYTF.

In the case of this clonotype: One junction end disagrees with the germline gene, perhaps due to a read error. This chain links TRBV29-1 with TRBJ2-5; the D call may be TRBD1 or TRBD2 (5 bases each). The length of the CDR3 is 13 residues. Per the germline V gene, CDR1 is SQVTM and CDR2 is ANQGSEA. This CDR3 is CSLEGTSQETQYF. CDR3 DNA: TGCAGCCTTGAAGGGACCTCCCAAGAGACCCAGTACTTC.

The V and J genes are TRBV7-9 and TRBJ2-3; D gene uncertain. Deletions cut 1 base from V and 0 bases from J, with 14 bases between. Per germline, CDR1 SEHNR and CDR2 FQNEAQ (reference sequence). The CDR3 extends over 17 amino acids. The chain's CDR3 is CASSLGVATPSTDTQYF. CDR3 DNA: TGTGCCAGCAGCTTAGGGGTAGCAACCCCTAGCACAGATACGCAGTATTTT.

This clonotype was seen only a few times. The chain employs TRBV30 and TRBJ2-2; D gene ambiguous. The CDR3 spans 12 residues. From germline, CDR1 is GTSNPN and CDR2 SVGIG (reference sequence). V was trimmed by 1 base and J by 6 bases, leaving 6 bases between them. The CDR3 loop is CAWSAQPGELFF. CDR3 DNA: TGTGCCTGGAGTGCCCAGCCCGGGGAGCTGTTTTTT.

This clonotype has ten or more counts. The chain joins TRBV29-1 to TRBJ2-3, with 8 bases aligning to TRBD1. This CDR3 has 20 amino acids. The V segment lost 0 bases and the J segment 1 base; nucleotides outside the gene matches: 18. Germline CDR1 is SQVTM and CDR2 is ANQGSEA. In nucleotides, the CDR3 is TGCAGCGTTGAAGACACCCCCGGACAGGGCAGGGTTTCGGGCACAGATACGCAGTATTTT. It is translated as CSVEDTPGQGRVSGTDTQYF.

This clonotype was recorded at least ten times. This chain uses TRBV28 with TRBJ1-2; D gene uncertain. Trimming removed 9 bases at V and 4 bases at J, with 12 bases between. This CDR3 contains 12 residues. Germline V gene lookup returns CDR1 MDHEN and CDR2 SYDVKM. The CDR3 region is CASSSSIYGYTF. As DNA, the CDR3 is TGTGCCAGTTCCTCATCGATCTATGGCTACACCTTC.

In its sample, this clonotype was seen many times. The V gene is TRBV7-6, the J gene TRBJ1-1; no definite D call. The CDR3 has 13 amino acids. Germline V gene data show CDR1 as SGHVS and CDR2 as FNYEAQ. Trimming shortened V by 3 bases and J by 5 bases, and 10 bases separated the two germline ends. The DNA for the CDR3 is TGTGCCAGCAGCTTGAGGGTTGGGACTGAAGCTTTCTTT. Translated, it gives CASSLRVGTEAFF.

The V gene is TRBV29-1, the J gene TRBJ2-7; possibly TRBD1 for D (5 bases). The germline V gene encodes CDR1 SQVTM and CDR2 ANQGSEA. The CDR3 length is 12 residues. V lost 3 bases and J lost 6, with 12 bases in between. The CDR3, as DNA: TGCAGCGTTGACAGGGTAGAAGGCGAGCAGTACTTC. This encodes CSVDRVEGEQYF.

This clonotype has at least ten counts. This sequence joins TRBV4-3 and TRBJ2-3; 11 positions agree with TRBD2. The ends lost 0 bases at V and 4 bases at J; junction bases unmatched: 3. Germline V gives CDR1 LGHNA, CDR2 YSLEER. The CDR3 has 16 amino acids. This chain's CDR3 is CASSQDLAGGPDTQYF. The CDR3 bases are TGCGCCAGCAGCCAAGATTTAGCGGGAGGGCCAGATACGCAGTATTTT.

This clonotype was picked up a small number of times. J is TRBJ2-7 and V is TRBV28, with D possibly matching TRBD2 (5 bases). From germline, CDR1 is MDHEN and CDR2 SYDVKM. Trimming shortened V by 5 bases and J by 3 bases, and 17 bases separated the two germline ends. The CDR3 runs 15 residues. This CDR3 reads CASSQPGLRGYEQYF. In DNA, the CDR3 is TGTGCCAGCAGTCAGCCCGGGCTTCGGGGCTACGAGCAGTACTTC.

The table lists this clonotype with a few counts. V and J are TRBV20-1 and TRBJ2-3; maybe TRBD1 (6 bases). This CDR3 region has 14 residues. Germline CDR1 is DFQATT and CDR2 is SNEGSKA (reference sequence). V was pared by 3 bases and J by 0 bases, with 10 bases between. The CDR3: CSASRTGSTDTQYF. DNA for the CDR3: TGCAGTGCTAGTAGAACAGGGAGCACAGATACGCAGTATTTT.

This clonotype has ten or more counts. The genes are TRBV5-1 and TRBJ1-1, with 8 bases lining up with TRBD1. The CDR3 length is 14 residues. From germline, CDR1 is SGHRS and CDR2 YFSETQ. The ends lost 2 bases at V and 6 bases at J; junction bases unmatched: 6. CDR3 in amino acids: CASSFTGGPAEAFF. CDR3 DNA sequence: TGCGCCAGCAGCTTTACAGGGGGTCCTGCTGAAGCTTTCTTT.

The rearrangement joins TRBV27 to TRBJ1-2; D gene uncertain. CDR1 and CDR2 from the germline V gene are MNHEY and SMNVEV (reference sequence). CDR3 length: 10 residues. With 3 bases removed from V and 7 bases from J, the gap between germline ends came to 3 bases. CDR3 residues: CASSFPGYTF. The CDR3 nucleotides are TGTGCCAGCAGTTTTCCTGGCTACACCTTC.

This sequence joins TRBV30 and TRBJ1-1, with 8 bases aligning to TRBD1. The V gene's germline CDR1 is GTSNPN and CDR2 SVGIG (reference sequence). The CDR3 runs to 13 residues. V lost 3 bases and J lost 7; bases outside the gene matches: 7. Here the CDR3 DNA reads TGTGCCTGGAGCTCTGACGGGACAGGTGAAGCTTTCTTT. This translates into CAWSSDGTGEAFF.

This clonotype turned up a few times. The gene calls are TRBV5-1 and TRBJ1-4, with TRBD1 matching 11 bases. This CDR3 is 15 amino acids long. V trimming: 3 bases; J trimming: 8 bases; junction bases outside the gene matches: 6. In germline, CDR1 is SGHRS, CDR2 YFSETQ. CDR3 DNA sequence: TGCGCCAGCAGCTCTCGGACAGGGGGCGCGGAAAAACTGTTTTTT. Translation: CASSSRTGGAEKLFF.